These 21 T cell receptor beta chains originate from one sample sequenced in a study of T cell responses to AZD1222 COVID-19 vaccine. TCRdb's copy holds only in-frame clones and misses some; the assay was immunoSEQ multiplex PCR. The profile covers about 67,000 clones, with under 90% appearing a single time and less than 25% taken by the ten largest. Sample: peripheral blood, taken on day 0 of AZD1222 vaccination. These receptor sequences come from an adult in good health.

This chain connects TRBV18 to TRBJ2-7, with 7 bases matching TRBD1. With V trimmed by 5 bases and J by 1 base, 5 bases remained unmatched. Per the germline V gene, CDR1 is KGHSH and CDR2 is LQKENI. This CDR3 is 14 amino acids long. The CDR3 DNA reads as TGTGCCAGCTCAAGGGACAGCGCTTCCTACGAGCAGTACTTC. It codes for CASSRDSASYEQYF.

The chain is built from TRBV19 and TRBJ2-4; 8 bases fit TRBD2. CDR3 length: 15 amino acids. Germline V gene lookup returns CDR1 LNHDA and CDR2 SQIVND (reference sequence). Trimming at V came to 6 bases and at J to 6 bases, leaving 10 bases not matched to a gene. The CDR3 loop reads CASSRRGDRRNIQYF. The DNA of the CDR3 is TGTGCCAGTAGCCGGCGGGGGGACCGAAGAAACATTCAGTACTTC.

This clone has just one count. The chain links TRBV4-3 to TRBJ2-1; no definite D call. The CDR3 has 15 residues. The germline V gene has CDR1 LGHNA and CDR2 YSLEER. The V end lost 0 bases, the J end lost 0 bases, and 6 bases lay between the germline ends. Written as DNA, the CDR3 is TGCGCCAGCAGCCAAGACTTGAGCTCCTACAATGAGCAGTTCTTC. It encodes CASSQDLSSYNEQFF.

The CDR3 DNA follows: TGTGCCAGCTACCGGACAGACAATGAGCAGTTCTTC. It specifies CASYRTDNEQFF. V and J are TRBV5-8 and TRBJ2-1, with a possible D match to TRBD1 (6 bases). The CDR3 is made up of 12 amino acids. V lost 7 bases, J lost 5 bases, and 10 bases lay in between. Per germline, CDR1 SGHTS and CDR2 YDEGEE.

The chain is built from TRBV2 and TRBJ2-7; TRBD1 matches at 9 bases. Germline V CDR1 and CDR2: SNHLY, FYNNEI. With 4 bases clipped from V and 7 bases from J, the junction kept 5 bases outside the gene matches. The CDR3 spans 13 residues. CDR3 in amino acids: CASSVHRGQEQYF. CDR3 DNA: TGTGCCAGCAGTGTTCACAGGGGGCAAGAGCAGTACTTC.

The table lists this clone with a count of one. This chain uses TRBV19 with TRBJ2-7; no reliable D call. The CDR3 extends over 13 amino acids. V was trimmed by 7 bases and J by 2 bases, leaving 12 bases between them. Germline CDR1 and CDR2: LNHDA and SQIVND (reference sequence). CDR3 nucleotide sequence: TGTGCCAGTAAGCGAGGAGCAACCTACGAGCAGTACTTC. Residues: CASKRGATYEQYF.

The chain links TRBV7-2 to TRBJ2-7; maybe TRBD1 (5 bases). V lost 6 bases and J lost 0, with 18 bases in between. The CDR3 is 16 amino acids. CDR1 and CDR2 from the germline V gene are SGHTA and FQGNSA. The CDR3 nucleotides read TGTGCCAGCAGGTCAGAAATCGGACACCTCTCCTACGAGCAGTACTTC. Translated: CASRSEIGHLSYEQYF.

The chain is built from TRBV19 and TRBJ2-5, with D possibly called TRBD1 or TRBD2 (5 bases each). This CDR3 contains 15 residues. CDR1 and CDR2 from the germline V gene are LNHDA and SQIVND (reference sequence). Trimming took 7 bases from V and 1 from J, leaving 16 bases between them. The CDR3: CASNILMGPQETQYF. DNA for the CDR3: TGTGCCAGTAACATCCTCATGGGACCCCAAGAGACCCAGTACTTC.

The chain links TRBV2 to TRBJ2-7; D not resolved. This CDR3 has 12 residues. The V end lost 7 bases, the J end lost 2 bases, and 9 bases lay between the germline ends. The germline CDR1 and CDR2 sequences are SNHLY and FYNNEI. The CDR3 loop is CASTKAAYEQYF. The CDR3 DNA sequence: TGTGCCAGCACGAAGGCAGCCTACGAGCAGTACTTC.

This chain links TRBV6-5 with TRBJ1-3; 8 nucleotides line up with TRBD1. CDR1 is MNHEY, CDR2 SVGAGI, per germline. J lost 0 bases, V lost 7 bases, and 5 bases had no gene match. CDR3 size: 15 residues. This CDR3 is CASMLDRGSGNTIYF. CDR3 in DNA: TGTGCCAGCATGCTAGACAGGGGCTCTGGAAACACCATATATTTT.

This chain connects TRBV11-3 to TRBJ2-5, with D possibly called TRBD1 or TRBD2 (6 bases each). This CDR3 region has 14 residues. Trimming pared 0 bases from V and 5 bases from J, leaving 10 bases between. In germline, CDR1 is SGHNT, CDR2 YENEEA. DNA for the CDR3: TGTGCCAGCAGCTTAGAACGGGGGCCCGAGACCCAGTACTTC. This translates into CASSLERGPETQYF. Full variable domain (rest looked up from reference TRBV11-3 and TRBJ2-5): EAGVVQSPRYKIIEKKQPVAFWCNPISGHNTLYWYLQNLGQGPELLIRYENEEAVDDSQLPKDRFSAERLKGVDSTLKIQPAELGDSAVYLCASSLERGPETQYFGPGTRLLVL.

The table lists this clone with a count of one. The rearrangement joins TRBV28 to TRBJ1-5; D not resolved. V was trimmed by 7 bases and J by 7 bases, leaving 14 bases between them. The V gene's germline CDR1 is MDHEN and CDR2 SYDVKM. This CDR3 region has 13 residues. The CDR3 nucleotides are TGTGCCAGCATACTGAGAATTGGACAGCCCCAGCATTTT. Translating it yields CASILRIGQPQHF.

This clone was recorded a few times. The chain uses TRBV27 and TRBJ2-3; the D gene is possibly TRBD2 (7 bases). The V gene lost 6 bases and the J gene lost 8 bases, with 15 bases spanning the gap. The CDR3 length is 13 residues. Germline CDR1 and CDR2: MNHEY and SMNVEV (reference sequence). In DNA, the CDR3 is TGTGCCAGCAGCCAAAGGGGGAGGGGTACGCAGTATTTT. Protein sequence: CASSQRGRGTQYF.

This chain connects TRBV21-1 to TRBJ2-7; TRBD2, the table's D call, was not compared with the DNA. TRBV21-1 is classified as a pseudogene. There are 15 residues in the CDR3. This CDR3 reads CASSKAAGGPYEQYF. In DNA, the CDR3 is TGTGCCAGCAGCAAAGCGGCGGGAGGGCCCTACGAGCAGTACTTC.

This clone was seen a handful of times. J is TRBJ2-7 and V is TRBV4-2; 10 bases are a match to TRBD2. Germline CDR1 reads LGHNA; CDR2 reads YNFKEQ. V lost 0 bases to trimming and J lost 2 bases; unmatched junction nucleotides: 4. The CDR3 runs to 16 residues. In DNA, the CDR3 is TGTGCCAGCAGCCAAGATCGGACTAGCGGTGCCTACGAGCAGTACTTC. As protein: CASSQDRTSGAYEQYF.

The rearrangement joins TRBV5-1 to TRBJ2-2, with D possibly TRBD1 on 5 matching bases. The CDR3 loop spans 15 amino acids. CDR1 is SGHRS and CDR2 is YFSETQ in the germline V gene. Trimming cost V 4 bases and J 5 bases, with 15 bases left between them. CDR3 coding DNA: TGCGCCAGCAGCACAGGACGGATGAGTACCGGGGAGCTGTTTTTT. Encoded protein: CASSTGRMSTGELFF.

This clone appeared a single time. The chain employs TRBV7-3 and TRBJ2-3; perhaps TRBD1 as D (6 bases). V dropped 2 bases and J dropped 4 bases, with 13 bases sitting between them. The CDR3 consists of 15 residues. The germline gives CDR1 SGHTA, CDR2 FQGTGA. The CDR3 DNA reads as TGTGCCAGCAGCTTATGGGGGCCTGTCCCAGATACGCAGTATTTT. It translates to CASSLWGPVPDTQYF. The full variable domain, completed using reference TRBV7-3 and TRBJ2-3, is GAGVSQTPSNKVTEKGKYVELRCDPISGHTALYWYRQSLGQGPEFLIYFQGTGAADDSGLPNDRFFAVRPEGSVSTLKIQRTERGDSAVYLCASSLWGPVPDTQYFGPGTRLTVL.

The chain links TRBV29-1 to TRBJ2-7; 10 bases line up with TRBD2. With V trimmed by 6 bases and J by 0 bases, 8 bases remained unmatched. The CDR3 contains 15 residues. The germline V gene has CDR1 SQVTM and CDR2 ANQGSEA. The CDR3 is CSVRRTSGNSYEQYF. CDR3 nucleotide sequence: TGCAGCGTCCGACGCACTAGCGGGAACTCCTACGAGCAGTACTTC.

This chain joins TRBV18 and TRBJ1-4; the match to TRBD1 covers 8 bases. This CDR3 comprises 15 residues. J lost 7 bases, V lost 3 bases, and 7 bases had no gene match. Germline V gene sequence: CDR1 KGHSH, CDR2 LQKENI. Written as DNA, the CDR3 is TGTGCCAGCTCACCCCTACAGGGGGAGGCTGAAAAACTGTTTTTT. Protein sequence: CASSPLQGEAEKLFF.

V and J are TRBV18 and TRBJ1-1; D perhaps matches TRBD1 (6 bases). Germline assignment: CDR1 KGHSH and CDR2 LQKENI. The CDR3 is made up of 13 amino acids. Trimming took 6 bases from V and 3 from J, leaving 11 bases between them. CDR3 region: CASSSQGYTEAFF. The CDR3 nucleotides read TGTGCCAGCTCGTCACAGGGATACACTGAAGCTTTCTTT.

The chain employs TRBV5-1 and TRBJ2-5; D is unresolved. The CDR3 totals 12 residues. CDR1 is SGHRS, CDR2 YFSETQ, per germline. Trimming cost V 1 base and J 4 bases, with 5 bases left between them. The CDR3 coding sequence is TGCGCCAGCAGCTTGTTGGGAGAGACCCAGTACTTC. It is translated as CASSLLGETQYF.